This T cell receptor beta chain was identified in a study of spatial heterogeneity in lung cancer. Study in general: Raw reads contained each unique TCR and UMI combination more than ten times on average. The study, taken as a whole, reports: At resection, ubiquitous expanded tumor TCRs appeared in blood more than at follow-up.

Time point described: sample taken at primary tumor resection. In each case, whole RNA from tumor, nontumor lung or frozen PBMC was sequenced unsorted. Donation came from 70 or so patients with untreated early-stage non-small cell lung cancer. This clonotype was observed at least ten times. Antigen unknown. Every cDNA TCR molecule received its own unique molecular identifier. TCRdb recomputed calls from the 5' RACE reads with MiXCR, one row per CDR3 protein. Of around 23,000 distinct CDR3 sequences in the sample, around 3.2% were seen once. Trimming cost V 4 bases and J 1 base; bases outside gene matches: 2. This CDR3 is 14 amino acids long. From germline, CDR1 is MGHDK and CDR2 SYGVNS.

Sequencing used PBMCs, obtained at surgery. The V and J genes are TRBV25-1 and TRBJ2-7, with 9 bases aligning to TRBD1. This receptor was obtained from a female donor with early-stage non-small cell lung cancer. The CDR3 spells CASSAGTGSYEQYF. The CDR3 DNA is TGTGCCAGCAGTGCTGGGACAGGGTCCTACGAGCAGTACTTC.